This T cell receptor beta chain is from a study of identical twins. This clonotype appeared many times. A read error may produce the germline difference seen at one junction end. The CDR3 contains 13 residues. From germline, CDR1 is SGHVS and CDR2 FNYEAQ. Carrying unique molecular identifiers, the cDNA also gained a universal primer site through template switching. One entry per CDR3 protein, called by TCRdb with MiXCR from the 5' RACE reads. The sample comprises about 790,000 distinct CDR3 sequences, 18% of which are singletons, and roughly 13% rests with the top ten. These data were likewise used in another study, on T cells expressing NK-cell markers.

Material: PBMCs. V usage is TRBV7-6 and J usage is TRBJ1-5; D is unclear. This receptor was identified in a woman between 18 and 29 years old in good health. The CDR3 here is CASSLDRGQPQHF. CDR3 bases: TGTGCCAGCAGTTTAGACCGTGGTCAGCCCCAGCATTTT.